This T cell receptor beta chain was sequenced for a study of blood T cell repertoires in COVID-19. Study in general: Spain, Italy and the United States supplied samples that represented acute and convalescent COVID-19.

In the authors' workflow: The authors estimated nucleated cell counts from reference gene primer amplification. Profiled with immunoSEQ multiplex PCR; TCRdb holds only in-frame clones, not every one. That table furnishes V, J and clone size, whereas the DNA furnished D and trimming. This table has 95,000 to 110,000 clones, 84% appearing once. Germline V CDR1 and CDR2: MDHEN, SYDVKM. V lost 6 bases to trimming and J lost 8 bases, with 10 bases between them. This CDR3 contains 11 residues. The material sequenced was peripheral blood. This clonotype was sampled from a human donor in a cohort sampled during active or convalescent COVID-19. The J gene is TRBJ1-1, the V gene TRBV28, with D uncertain. CDR3 loop: CASSPTAEAFF. CDR3 nucleotide sequence: TGTGCCAGCAGCCCCACCGCGGAAGCTTTCTTT.